This T cell receptor beta chain was documented in a study of cytomegalovirus exposure and HLA in healthy donors (dated by TCRdb to about 2017). Looking at the study overall: An earlier analysis of several hundred of the donors reported over 250 Gb of sequence data and 117 million unique TCR beta sequences obtained from around 180 million T cells. An early release covering roughly 580 HLA-typed donors comprised about 290 gigabases of sequencing data and about 90 million unique TCR sequences. Of the roughly 410 genotyped donors, 70% to 90% were placed in the genetic ancestry cluster associated with self-reported Caucasian donors. The study was designed to test whether signatures of past pathogen exposure could be identified by cataloging public T cell receptors. The T cell repertoires of around 670 subjects were profiled by immunosequencing and related to cytomegalovirus serostatus. In addition to the first cohort of roughly 670 subjects, a separate validation cohort of 120 different subjects was used. High-throughput TCR immunosequencing, statistical association of individual TCRs with disease status, and machine learning were combined to predict cytomegalovirus infection status. A later analysis re-analyzed previously published TCR beta repertoires from hundreds of donors and added high-resolution HLA genotyping to study TCR occurrence patterns. Rather than drawing on any new phenotypic data, the later analysis identified candidate immune exposures from TCR beta sequences and the way those sequences occurred across donors. An earlier analysis of around 540 of the donors applied high-throughput TCR beta sequencing to assess whether each TCR beta V gene segment acted as functional or pseudogenic. Alongside the repertoire data, information on donor age, sex, ethnicity and CMV serostatus was compiled. In a later genetic analysis, genome-wide SNP genotypes for about three fifths of the 666 donors were used, and that subset was treated as a discovery cohort. All discovery cohort repertoires had been generated using a single sequencing platform. HLA typing covered class I and class II loci at four-digit resolution. Typing coverage varied by locus: about 620-640 donors for A, B, C, DRB1 and DQB1; some 520 for DQA1; 600 to 610 for DPA1; fewer than 480 for DPB1. About five DR-DQ haplotypes were handled as single units for association and clustering, since linkage in the cohort was strong. Among roughly 400 genotyped donors of the cohort, an average of around 240,000 unique TCR beta nucleotide sequences was sequenced per donor, of which about 18% were non-productive.

As regards this clone: Its antigen is still unknown. Base quality data are lacking; no much larger clone is found one base away.

The germline V gene provides CDR1 ENHRY and CDR2 SYGVKD. The CDR3 runs 15 residues from the cysteine to the phenylalanine. Only the CDR3 part of the read is kept: 45 bases, read in frame from the first base. V loses 7 bases, J loses 4 bases, and the germline ends lie 16 bases apart. The library was prepared using the immunoSEQ multiplex PCR assay. For the multiplex PCR, a mixture combining 60 forward primers for TCR Vbeta segments and 13 reverse primers for TCR Jbeta segments was used. A multiplex PCR assay on genomic DNA amplified the CDR3 region of rearranged TCR beta genes. Amplified TCR beta libraries were sequenced as 87-base-pair reads on the Illumina HiSeq System. Per the authors' processing: Across the 666 repertoires, a later analysis counted some 81 million unique TCR beta chains, approximately 12 million of which were shared by at least two donors. Raw reads were error-corrected and collapsed into unique sequences with a nearest-neighbor algorithm that merged closely related sequences to remove PCR and sequencing errors. V, D and J gene segments were assigned by aligning CDR3 sequences to IMGT reference sequences. Each retained sequence needed at least a six-nucleotide match to both a V gene segment and a J gene segment. Rearrangements were classified as productive when the CDR3 lacked stop codons and remained in frame with V and J, and all other rearrangements were classified as non-productive. Following IMGT convention, CDR3 was defined as the stretch from the second conserved V-encoded cysteine to the conserved J-encoded phenylalanine. In an earlier analysis of 500 to 650 of the donors, sequences lacking an unambiguous match to a single V gene segment were excluded. In an earlier analysis of a few hundred of the donors, V segments were called functional above 56.7% productive rearrangements and were called segregating when the between-donor standard deviation exceeded 5%. A statistical classification framework was developed to diagnose cytomegalovirus status using the catalog of TCR beta chain sequences. A later analysis assigned V and J genes by comparing TCR nucleotide sequences with IMGT/GENE-DB human TR gene sequences. A later analysis assigned CDR3 sequences and most-parsimonious VDJ recombination scenarios with the TCRdist pipeline. In a later analysis, every TCR beta chain was defined by the combination of its CDR3 amino acid sequence and its V-gene family, and reads without a unique V-gene family were dropped. As a way to deal with suspected cross-contamination and a sequencing artifact, a later analysis dropped over 550 nucleotide sequences that were highly shared and had low generation probability. For each public chain, a later analysis derived a clonal expansion index from normalized ranks of inferred template counts within each repertoire. In a later analysis, generation probabilities were computed using a VDJ recombination model fitted to out-of-frame rearrangements, and the results were checked against IGoR. In a later analysis, TCR-TCR, TCR-HLA and TCR-CMV co-occurrence was scored with hypergeometric tests, and a repertoire-size bias correction was applied to TCR pairs. To estimate false discovery rates, a later analysis permuted the HLA or CMV assignments 20 times. In a later analysis, co-occurring TCRs were grouped using DBSCAN, and TCRdist sequence similarity was added for clustering within HLA-allele-positive subsets. Repertoires with fewer than 30,000 or more than 120,000 public chains, plus five repertoires with anomalous nucleotide sharing, were excluded from co-occurrence clustering. TCRdb provides this immuneACCESS table in a form limited to in-frame rearrangements. Some clones are lacking; in checked studies, under half of them reflect an unresolved V gene, and why the rest are absent is not known. The D gene and trimming were derived from the DNA, and the V and J assignments and clone size from that table. This sample holds about 25,000 clones; approximately 70% were observed only once. Together, the top ten hold more than 3.5% of the sample.

The cohort consisted of approximately 690 healthy bone marrow donors. At the time of sampling, every cohort member was nominally healthy, though immune exposures that went unrecorded were likely present. The donor was CMV seronegative and was included in the group of a few hundred seronegative cohort members. A peripheral blood sample was provided by each donor, and peripheral blood mononuclear cells were used for TCR beta sequencing. Genomic DNA was extracted from the blood cell samples with the Qiagen DNeasy Blood Extraction Kit. Results the study describes overall, beyond this receptor: The classifier was reported to diagnose cytomegalovirus status with high specificity and sensitivity in both the original cohort and the validation cohort. The only immune exposure information available for the cohort was CMV serostatus. A later genetic analysis associated a missense DCLRE1C variant with V-gene and J-gene trimming of TCR beta chains, and an independent cohort replicated the association. According to the authors, the approach could potentially be generalized to other disease states and immunological phenotypes. A further reported finding was that TCR beta sequences accurately predicted the HLA-A and HLA-B alleles for most subjects in the first cohort. In a later analysis, TCR association rates were found to vary across HLA loci, with the most associated TCRs seen for DRB1 alleles and the fewest for HLA-C alleles. The cohort was sequenced for TCR beta chains only, and without alpha or paired-chain data the features that could be detected were limited. When HLA alleles, especially DR and DQ, strongly co-occurred, attributing TCR associations to individual alleles was difficult. According to a later genetic analysis, donors in an Asian-associated ancestry cluster had fewer N-insertions in productive TCRs than the approximately 610-donor mean. The study gave a list of around 170 TCR beta chains associated with cytomegalovirus. A group of highly shared sequence variants was considered likely to be a technical artifact of the sequencing pipeline. A later analysis found that most CMV-associated TCR beta chains appeared HLA-restricted, with HLA associations seemingly driven largely by CMV exposure. Because counts were too low, fewer than 20 rarely observed V segments, including chromosome 9 orphons, were excluded from the earlier analysis of under 650 of the donors. Across donors, most TCR sequences were observed very rarely, whereas some public TCRs were present in many individuals. Some IMGT-functional V segments, including TRBV6-2 and TRBV6-3, could not be distinguished by the 87-base-pair reads and were therefore excluded. Because HLA typing was unavailable for some donors at each locus, only the typed subset was used in association tests. A later analysis found that HLA-associated TCR beta chains were more clonally expanded and had lower generation probabilities than equally common non-associated chains. In an earlier analysis of some 500 of the donors, most TCR beta V segments appeared in productive rearrangements about 90% or about 30% of the time, broadly matching IMGT annotations. A few of the identified cytomegalovirus-associated TCR beta chains were confirmed in vitro to be specific for cytomegalovirus antigens. The presence/absence analyses assumed that sequencing depth was roughly uniform across donors, and that assumption may not be true. A later analysis associated 15,000 to 20,000 TCR beta sequences with specific HLA alleles at a false discovery rate of 0.05. Correlated functional status among segregating V segments might reflect linkage disequilibrium, but an unknown experimental factor could not be ruled out. In a later analysis, several top co-occurrence clusters were reported to appear linked to parvovirus B19, influenza, CMV and Epstein-Barr virus.

This receptor was identified in a woman aged 50 to 65 in good health and CMV-seronegative. Sequenced: PBMCs. Here the chain combines TRBV10-3 and TRBJ2-2; perhaps TRBD1 is the D gene, with 6 bases matching. The DNA sequence is TGTGCCATCAATGACTTGGGCAGGGGCACCGGGGAGCTGTTTTTT. Translated, this is CAINDLGRGTGELFF.